The present T cell receptor beta chain was sequenced within a study of control samples from healthy donors and cancer patients. Only in-frame clones appear in the TCRdb table, and some are missing; sequencing was by immunoSEQ multiplex PCR. The sample has more than 140,000 clones; about 89% are singletons. The sequence was obtained from a man between 18 and 29 years old in good health. The material sequenced was blood.

The CDR3 here is CASSPASYNEQFF. The CDR3, as DNA: TGTGCCAGCAGCCCCGCCAGCTACAATGAGCAGTTCTTC. The chain has TRBV12-3 or TRBV12-4 and TRBJ2-1, with D unresolved. V was trimmed by 6 bases and J by 3 bases, leaving 9 bases between them. The CDR3 runs to 13 residues.